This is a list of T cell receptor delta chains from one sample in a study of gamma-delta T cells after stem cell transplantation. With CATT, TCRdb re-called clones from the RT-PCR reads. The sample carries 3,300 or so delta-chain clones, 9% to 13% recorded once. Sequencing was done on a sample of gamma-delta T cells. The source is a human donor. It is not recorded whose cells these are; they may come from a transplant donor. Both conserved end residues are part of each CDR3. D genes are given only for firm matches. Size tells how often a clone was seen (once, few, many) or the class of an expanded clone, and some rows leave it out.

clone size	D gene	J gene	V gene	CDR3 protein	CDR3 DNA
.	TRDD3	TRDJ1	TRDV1	CALGGGAPWGIRGPDKLIF	TGTGCTCTTGGGGGGGGGGCCCCCTGGGGGATACGAGGGCCCGATAAACTCATCTTT
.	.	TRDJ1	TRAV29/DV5	CAASAGGGTVTDKLIF	TGTGCAGCAAGCGCGGGGGGGGGGACCGTCACCGATAAACTCATCTTT
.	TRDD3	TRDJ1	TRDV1	CALGDPRLRVLGDTQEYADKLIF	TGTGCTCTTGGGGACCCTCGTCTACGGGTACTGGGGGATACGCAAGAATACGCCGATAAACTCATCTTT
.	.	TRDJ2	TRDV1	CALGKNGPTRPFFSLTAQLFF	TGTGCTCTTGGGAAGAACGGCCCTACGAGGCCGTTTTTCTCTTTGACAGCACAACTCTTCTTT
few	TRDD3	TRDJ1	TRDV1	CALGELGLPQYWGNTDADKLIF	TGTGCTCTTGGGGAACTCGGCCTTCCACAATACTGGGGGAATACCGACGCCGATAAACTCATCTTT
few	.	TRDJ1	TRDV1	CAPGELDALRGYLKLIF	TGTGCTCCTGGGGAACTGGATGCCTTGAGGGGCTACTTAAAACTCATCTTT
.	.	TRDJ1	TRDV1	CALGELSKGGYPYTDKLIF	TGTGCTCTTGGGGAACTGTCCAAGGGGGGCTACCCCTACACCGATAAACTCATCTTT
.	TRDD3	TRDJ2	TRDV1	CALGGDVGTGGYQTLTAQLFF	TGTGCTCTTGGGGGAGACGTCGGTACTGGGGGATACCAGACTTTGACAGCACAACTCTTCTTT
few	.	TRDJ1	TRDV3	CALEPSMKPGGSKLIF	TGTGCCTTAGAGCCTTCCATGAAGCCTGGGGGGAGTAAACTCATCTTT
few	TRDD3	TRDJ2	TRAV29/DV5	CAASYPRSLGPTEGYALTAQLFF	TGTGCAGCAAGCTACCCTCGGTCCCTTGGCCCTACTGAGGGATACGCCTTGACAGCACAACTCTTCTTT
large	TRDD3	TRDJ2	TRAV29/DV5	CAASVGDLTAQLFF	TGTGCAGCAAGTGTGGGGGATTTGACAGCACAACTCTTCTTT
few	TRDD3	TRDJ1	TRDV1	CALGERVDLWGILKLIF	TGTGCTCTTGGGGAACGGGTCGACCTCTGGGGGATACTTAAACTCATCTTT
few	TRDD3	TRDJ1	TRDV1	CALGELESQRLGEVGLIF	TGTGCTCTTGGGGAACTAGAATCGCAGAGGCTGGGGGAAGTGGGACTCATCTTT
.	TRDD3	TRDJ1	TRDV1	CALGELSPILGGYGGPDKLIF	TGTGCTCTTGGGGAACTATCCCCCATACTGGGGGGATACGGGGGACCCGATAAACTCATCTTT
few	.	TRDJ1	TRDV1	CALGESPAVSSYTDKLIF	TGTGCTCTTGGGGAGTCTCCGGCAGTATCCTCGTACACCGATAAACTCATCTTT
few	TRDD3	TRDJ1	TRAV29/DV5	CAASPRYWGIRPDKLIF	TGTGCAGCAAGCCCTCGATACTGGGGGATACGTCCCGATAAACTCATCTTT
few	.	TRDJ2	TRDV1	CALGEANASLLTAQLFF	TGTGCTCTTGGGGAAGCTAACGCGTCCCTTTTGACAGCACAACTCTTCTTT
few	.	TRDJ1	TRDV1	CALGEIIPPPKLIF	TGTGCTCTTGGGGAAATCATTCCTCCACCTAAACTCATCTTT
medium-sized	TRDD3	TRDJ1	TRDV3	CALCPYWGIDGDKLIF	TGTGCCTTGTGTCCGTACTGGGGGATAGATGGGGATAAACTCATCTTT
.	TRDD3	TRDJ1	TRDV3	CAFRFSVLGDRPHTDKLIF	TGTGCCTTTCGGTTCTCGGTACTGGGGGATAGACCTCACACCGATAAACTCATCTTT
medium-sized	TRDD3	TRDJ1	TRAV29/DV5	CAASAYLGDLTDKLIF	TGTGCAGCAAGCGCGTACCTGGGGGACCTCACCGATAAACTCATCTTT
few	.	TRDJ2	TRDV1	CALGELMANRDLTAQPFF	TGTGCTCTTGGGGAACTAATGGCGAACCGGGACTTGACAGCACAACCCTTCTTT
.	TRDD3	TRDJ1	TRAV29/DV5	CAAASRNTGGPHRGTDKLIF	TGTGCAGCCGCCTCGAGGAATACTGGGGGACCGCACCGGGGCACCGATAAACTCATCTTT
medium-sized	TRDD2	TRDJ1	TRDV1	CALGRSLPTLPDKLIF	TGTGCTCTTGGGAGAAGCCTTCCTACCCTTCCCGATAAACTCATCTTT
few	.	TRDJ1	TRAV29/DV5	CAASRGLPTYWGRYLYTDKLIF	TGTGCAGCTTCGAGGGGGCTTCCTACATACTGGGGGAGATACCTGTACACCGATAAACTCATCTTT
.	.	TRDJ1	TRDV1	CALGEFLRSVRLVTDKLIF	TGTGCTCTTGGGGAATTTCTACGATCCGTACGCCTCGTCACCGATAAACTCATCTTT
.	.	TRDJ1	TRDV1	CALGELPGPVPWGAGRSEKGDKLIF	TGTGCTCTTGGGGAACTACCGGGTCCGGTCCCGTGGGGAGCTGGGAGATCGGAGAAGGGCGATAAACTCATCTTT
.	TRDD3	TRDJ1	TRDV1	CALGELDYWGITDRLIF	TGTGCTCTTGGGGAACTAGACTACTGGGGGATTACCGATAGACTCATCTTT